Shown below are 30 T cell receptor beta chains from a single sample sequenced in a study of blood T cell repertoires in COVID-19. The assay was immunoSEQ multiplex PCR, and TCRdb's table has in-frame clones only and misses some. The data contain about 180,000 clones, roughly 80% of them singletons. Sequencing input: PBMCs or T cells enriched from blood (not recorded which). The source of these receptors is a man aged 55-75 years who had been exposed to COVID-19.

CDR3 bases: TGTGCCAGCAGCTCGATACAGGGCAGGGGAGCTTTCTTT. Translated: CASSSIQGRGAFF. The rearrangement joins TRBV7-9 to TRBJ1-1; maybe TRBD1 (6 bases). The germline CDR1 and CDR2 sequences are SEHNR and FQNEAQ (reference sequence). The CDR3 has 13 residues. Trimming took 4 bases from V and 10 from J, leaving 16 bases between them.

This chain links TRBV28 with TRBJ1-2; unclear D gene. Trimming took 5 bases from V and 13 from J, leaving 8 bases between them. The CDR3 length is 9 residues. Germline CDR1 reads MDHEN; CDR2 reads SYDVKM. CDR3 bases: TGTGCCAGCAGTCGGGTCCCCACCTTC. It encodes CASSRVPTF.

The genes are TRBV24-1 and TRBJ2-5; 12 bases are a match to TRBD2. CDR3 length: 16 residues. V shed 7 bases, J shed 1 base, and the junction held 6 bases outside the gene matches. Germline assignment: CDR1 KGHDR and CDR2 SFDVKD. Here the CDR3 reads CATSGPTSGSQETQYF. The CDR3 nucleotides are TGTGCCACCAGCGGACCGACTAGCGGGAGCCAAGAGACCCAGTACTTC.

This clone was found once. The chain joins TRBV10-2 to TRBJ2-7; TRBD1 matches 10 bases. Germline-derived CDR1 and CDR2 are WSHSY and SAAADI. Trimming at V came to 6 bases and at J to 6 bases, leaving 14 bases not matched to a gene. The CDR3 length is 16 residues. CDR3 residues: CASRGQGNGAGVEQYF. CDR3 in DNA: TGCGCCAGCAGGGGACAGGGGAACGGTGCTGGGGTCGAGCAGTACTTC.

The chain recombines TRBV9 with TRBJ1-2, with D possibly TRBD1 on 6 matching bases. The germline CDR1 and CDR2 sequences are SGDLS and YYNGEE. The CDR3 contains 15 residues. Trimming cost V 4 bases and J 0 bases, with 13 bases left between them. The CDR3 coding sequence is TGTGCCAGCAGCCCACGGACAGAGCCTAACTATGGCTACACCTTC. Protein: CASSPRTEPNYGYTF.

For the CDR3, the DNA is TGTGCCAGCAGTTTTATTGTTTTGGAGACCCAGTACTTC. Translated: CASSFIVLETQYF. The V and J genes are TRBV12-3 or TRBV12-4 and TRBJ2-5; D not resolved. This CDR3 has 13 residues. V was trimmed by 3 bases and J by 5 bases, leaving 10 bases between them.

The chain is built from TRBV6-5 and TRBJ2-2; tentative D call: TRBD2 (5 bases). The CDR3 length is 14 residues. V lost 8 bases, J lost 0 bases, and 10 bases lay in between. Germline CDR1 reads MNHEY; CDR2 reads SVGAGI. As DNA, the CDR3 is TGTGCCAGCCTCGGGGTGCCGAACACCGGGGAGCTGTTTTTT. Amino acids: CASLGVPNTGELFF.

V gene TRBV10-3 combines with J gene TRBJ2-3; TRBD2 matches at 12 bases. The CDR3 consists of 15 residues. Germline assignment: CDR1 ENHRY and CDR2 SYGVKD. V lost 3 bases, J lost 5 bases, and 3 bases stayed unmatched. The CDR3 sequence is CAISEPSGREDTQYF. The CDR3 DNA follows: TGTGCCATCAGTGAACCTAGCGGGAGGGAAGATACGCAGTATTTT.

The chain uses TRBV19 and TRBJ2-2, with unresolved D. Germline-derived CDR1 and CDR2 are LNHDA and SQIVND (reference sequence). V was pared by 3 bases and J by 2 bases, with 7 bases between. The CDR3 is made up of 14 amino acids. The CDR3, as DNA: TGTGCCAGTAGTATGGGCCCCAACACCGGGGAGCTGTTTTTT. Its protein is CASSMGPNTGELFF.

This rearrangement joins TRBV9 to TRBJ2-1; 9 nucleotides match TRBD1. CDR3 size: 13 residues. Per germline, CDR1 SGDLS and CDR2 YYNGEE. V shed 3 bases and J 16 bases; nucleotides not matched to a gene: 11. Written as DNA, the CDR3 is TGTGCCAGCAGCGCAGCCGGGACAGGGAGGGCCTTCTTC. The encoded protein is CASSAAGTGRAFF.

This clone was recorded only once. The V gene is TRBV15, the J gene TRBJ1-5; tentatively, D is TRBD1 (5 bases). The CDR3 consists of 17 residues. Trimming stripped 0 bases from V and 0 bases from J, with 12 bases between. Germline V lookup: CDR1 LNHNV, CDR2 YYDKDF (reference sequence). Here the CDR3 reads CATSREGPENSNQPQHF. DNA of the CDR3: TGTGCCACCAGCAGAGAGGGGCCTGAAAATAGCAATCAGCCCCAGCATTTT.

The chain is built from TRBV6-5 and TRBJ2-2, with 8 positions matching TRBD1. V lost 7 bases and J lost 2; bases outside the gene matches: 6. This CDR3 region has 15 residues. In germline, CDR1 is MNHEY, CDR2 SVGAGI. CDR3 sequence: CASTRGQGNTGELFF. The CDR3 DNA is TGTGCCAGCACCCGAGGACAGGGCAACACCGGGGAGCTGTTTTTT.

This chain joins TRBV5-1 and TRBJ2-1, with 9 bases fitting TRBD2. V trimming: 4 bases; J trimming: 0 bases; junction bases outside the gene matches: 2. The CDR3 loop spans 15 amino acids. Germline assignment: CDR1 SGHRS and CDR2 YFSETQ. In DNA form, the CDR3 reads TGCGCCAGCAGCCTTAGCGGGAGCTCCTACAATGAGCAGTTCTTC. Protein product: CASSLSGSSYNEQFF. Together with reference TRBV5-1 and TRBJ2-1, the CDR3 gives the full variable domain: KAGVTQTPRYLIKTRGQQVTLSCSPISGHRSVSWYQQTPGQGLQFLFEYFSETQRNKGNFPGRFSGRQFSNSRSEMNVSTLELGDSALYLCASSLSGSSYNEQFFGPGTRLTVL.

This chain joins TRBV6-5 and TRBJ1-5; D is undetermined. Trimming cost V 6 bases and J 3 bases, with 12 bases left between them. Germline CDR1 reads MNHEY; CDR2 reads SVGAGI. The CDR3 sequence is 14 residues long. In DNA, the CDR3 is TGTGCCAGCAGAGACGGGAGTCCCAATCAGCCCCAGCATTTT. Translated, it gives CASRDGSPNQPQHF.

The sample holds a few counts of this clone. The rearrangement joins TRBV6-4 to TRBJ1-5; TRBD1 agrees at 9 bases. The germline CDR1 and CDR2 sequences are MRHNA and SNTAGT. CDR3 size: 14 residues. V shed 3 bases and J 6 bases; nucleotides not matched to a gene: 3. The CDR3 DNA follows: TGTGCCAGCAGTGAGACAGGGGGTAGTCAGCCCCAGCATTTT. Its protein product is CASSETGGSQPQHF.

CDR3 sequence: CASRLFTGDFAEAFF. DNA of the CDR3: TGTGCCAGCCGTCTCTTCACGGGGGATTTCGCTGAAGCTTTCTTT. The chain links TRBV13 to TRBJ1-1; the D gene is possibly TRBD1 (5 bases). CDR1 is PRHDT, CDR2 FYEKMQ, per germline (reference sequence). The V and J ends lost 8 bases and 6 bases respectively, with 22 bases between them. The length of the CDR3 is 15 residues.

The rearrangement joins TRBV7-8 to TRBJ1-2; no clear D. CDR1 is SGHVS, CDR2 FQNEAQ, per germline. The CDR3 loop spans 17 amino acids. Trimming took off 0 bases at V and 5 bases at J, with 19 bases between the two ends. The CDR3 spells CASSLALSAAGHYGYTF. CDR3 nucleotides: TGTGCCAGCAGCTTAGCGCTTTCCGCGGCGGGCCATTATGGCTACACCTTC.

The CDR3 reads CASRKQGNTGELFF. CDR3 sequence (DNA): TGTGCCAGCAGAAAACAGGGGAACACCGGGGAGCTGTTTTTT. The chain joins TRBV6-5 to TRBJ2-2; TRBD1 is a possible D gene (6 bases). Germline CDR1 reads MNHEY; CDR2 reads SVGAGI. The CDR3 has 14 amino acids. The V and J ends lost 6 bases and 1 base respectively, with 9 bases between them.

The CDR3 reads CASTGTSGSPDTQYF. The CDR3 bases are TGTGCCAGCACAGGGACTAGCGGGAGTCCGGATACGCAGTATTTT. The V and J genes are TRBV21-1 and TRBJ2-3; the table's D call, TRBD2, was not checked against the DNA. TRBV21-1 corresponds to a pseudogene. This CDR3 comprises 15 residues.

This chain connects TRBV6-2 or TRBV6-3 to TRBJ2-3; the D gene is possibly TRBD1 (6 bases). The germline V and J ends were trimmed by 6 bases and 10 bases, with 14 bases remaining between them. CDR3 length: 12 residues. Germline values: CDR1 MNHEY, CDR2 SVGEGT. The CDR3 is CASSLVGGSQYF. CDR3 bases: TGTGCCAGCAGCCTCGTTGGGGGCTCGCAGTATTTT.

The chain has TRBV27 and TRBJ1-6; D is unresolved. The CDR3 is 13 amino acids. V was trimmed by 4 bases and J by 7 bases, leaving 8 bases between them. Germline V gene lookup returns CDR1 MNHEY and CDR2 SMNVEV (reference sequence). CDR3 region: CASSYGGNSPLHF. CDR3 DNA sequence: TGTGCCAGCAGTTATGGAGGCAATTCACCCCTCCACTTT.

A single count supports this clone. Germline is not matched at one junction end, which may reflect a read error. The chain combines TRBV7-3 with TRBJ2-1; TRBD2 agrees at 7 bases. The CDR3 runs 15 residues. Germline CDR1 and CDR2: SGHTA and FQGTGA. CDR3 residues: CASSLTSASYNEQFF. In nucleotides, the CDR3 is TGTGCCAGCAGTTTAACTAGCGCTTCCTACAATGAGCAGTTCTTC.

The chain has TRBV19 and TRBJ2-1; maybe TRBD2 (6 bases). Germline V gives CDR1 LNHDA, CDR2 SQIVND (reference sequence). V was cut by 3 bases and J by 0 bases, with 18 bases left in between. The CDR3 runs to 18 residues. The CDR3 protein is CASSIPRDGRSSYNEQFF. The CDR3 DNA sequence: TGTGCCAGTAGTATCCCCCGGGACGGGAGAAGCTCCTACAATGAGCAGTTCTTC.

The genes are TRBV19 and TRBJ2-5; TRBD1 matches at 7 bases. Germline values: CDR1 LNHDA, CDR2 SQIVND (reference sequence). The CDR3 loop spans 13 amino acids. With 7 bases clipped from V and 5 bases from J, the junction kept 7 bases outside the gene matches. The CDR3 here is CASNRQGGETQYF. The CDR3 nucleotides read TGTGCCAGTAACCGACAGGGTGGTGAGACCCAGTACTTC.

V is TRBV6-5 and J is TRBJ1-6; TRBD1 aligns across 7 bases. CDR1 is MNHEY and CDR2 is SVGAGI in the germline V gene. With 5 bases clipped from V and 6 bases from J, the junction kept 7 bases outside the gene matches. This CDR3 contains 15 residues. CDR3 sequence (DNA): TGTGCCAGCAGTCGCACAGGGGTTGGTAATTCACCCCTCCACTTT. This codes for CASSRTGVGNSPLHF.

CDR3 nucleotides: TGTGCCAGCAGTGAAGGAGGACTAAGCAATCAGCCCCAGCATTTT. Translating it yields CASSEGGLSNQPQHF. V gene TRBV6-1 combines with J gene TRBJ1-5; D call uncertain. Trimming removed 1 base at V and 1 base at J, with 8 bases between. Germline V gene data show CDR1 as MNHNS and CDR2 as SASEGT. This CDR3 contains 15 residues.

This clone came up a few times. The chain employs TRBV7-9 and TRBJ2-1; D possibly corresponds to TRBD1 (7 bases). CDR1 and CDR2 (germline): SEHNR, FQNEAQ (reference sequence). With 7 bases removed from V and 8 bases from J, the gap between germline ends came to 12 bases. The CDR3 has 12 amino acids. CDR3 residues: CASNRGGDEQFF. The CDR3 nucleotides read TGTGCCAGCAACAGGGGAGGCGATGAGCAGTTCTTC. The full variable domain, its missing parts supplied by reference TRBV7-9 and TRBJ2-1, is DTGVSQNPRHKITKRGQNVTFRCDPISEHNRLYWYRQTLGQGPEFLTYFQNEAQLEKSRLLSDRFSAERPKGSFSTLEIQRTEQGDSAMYLCASNRGGDEQFFGPGTRLTVL.

The CDR3 here is CAWRTGLFYNSPLHF. The CDR3 DNA is TGTGCCTGGCGGACAGGGCTATTCTATAATTCACCCCTCCACTTT. This chain connects TRBV30 to TRBJ1-6; TRBD1 matches 8 bases. The CDR3 has 15 amino acids. J lost 3 bases, V lost 5 bases, and 6 bases had no gene match. CDR1 and CDR2 from the germline V gene are GTSNPN and SVGIG (reference sequence).

About this clone itself: The sample holds other DNA sequences that translate to the same CDR3. This chain connects TRBV18 to TRBJ1-5; D remains ambiguous. The CDR3 sequence is 13 residues long. Trimming left V 3 bases short and J 4 bases short, with 7 bases between. The germline V gene has CDR1 KGHSH and CDR2 LQKENI. CDR3 coding DNA: TGTGCCAGCTCACCGTCGGGGAATCAGCCCCAGCATTTT. Protein product: CASSPSGNQPQHF.

This chain joins TRBV4-3 and TRBJ1-1; the D is unclear. Per the germline V gene, CDR1 is LGHNA and CDR2 is YSLEER. The length of the CDR3 is 15 residues. Trimming left V 8 bases short and J 2 bases short, with 18 bases between. CDR3 in DNA: TGCGCCAGCCGAAGAAGCGGGAACAGCAACACTGAAGCTTTCTTT. Encoded protein: CASRRSGNSNTEAFF.